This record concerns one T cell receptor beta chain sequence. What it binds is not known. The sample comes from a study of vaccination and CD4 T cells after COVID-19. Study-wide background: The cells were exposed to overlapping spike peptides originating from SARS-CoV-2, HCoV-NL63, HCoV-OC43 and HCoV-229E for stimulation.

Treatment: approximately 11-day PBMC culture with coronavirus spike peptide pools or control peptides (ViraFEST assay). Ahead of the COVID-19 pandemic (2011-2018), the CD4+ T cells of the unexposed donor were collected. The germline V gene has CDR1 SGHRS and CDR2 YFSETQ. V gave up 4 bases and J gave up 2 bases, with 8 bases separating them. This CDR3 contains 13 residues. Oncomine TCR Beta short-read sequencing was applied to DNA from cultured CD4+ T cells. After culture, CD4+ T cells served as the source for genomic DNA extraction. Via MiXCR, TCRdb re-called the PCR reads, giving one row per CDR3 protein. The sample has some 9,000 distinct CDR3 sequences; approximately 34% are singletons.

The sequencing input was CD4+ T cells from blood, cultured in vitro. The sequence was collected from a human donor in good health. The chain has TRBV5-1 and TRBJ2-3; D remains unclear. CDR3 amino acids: CASSETPTDTQYF. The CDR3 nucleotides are TGCGCCAGCAGCGAGACTCCCACAGATACGCAGTATTTT.